This TCR beta chain was identified in a study of shared clonotypes between healthy human individuals. Germline V gene data show CDR1 as LNHDA and CDR2 as SQIVND (reference sequence). The CDR3 runs 16 residues. The V segment lost 5 bases and the J segment 0 bases; nucleotides outside the gene matches: 5. This table comes from immunoSEQ multiplex PCR, and its TCRdb copy is limited to in-frame clones, with some not included. The data hold 2 million to 2.5 million clones, with roughly 90% observed a single time. The sample was naive CD4+ T cells from PBMCs. The sample's subset: CD45RA+ positively selected. This receptor was taken from a man in his late teens or twenties in good health. Some clones in this sample may be carry-over from other donors' samples. V and J are TRBV19 and TRBJ2-7; the match to TRBD2 covers 12 bases. The CDR3 reads CASSLAGGPSSYEQYF. The CDR3 DNA follows: TGTGCCAGTAGTCTAGCGGGAGGGCCCAGCTCCTACGAGCAGTACTTC. Using reference TRBV19 and TRBJ2-7 for the parts outside the CDR3, the full variable domain is DGGITQSPKYLFRKEGQNVTLSCEQNLNHDAMYWYRQDPGQGLRLIYYSQIVNDFQKGDIAEGYSVSREKKESFPLTVTSAQKNPTAFYLCASSLAGGPSSYEQYFGPGTRLTVT.